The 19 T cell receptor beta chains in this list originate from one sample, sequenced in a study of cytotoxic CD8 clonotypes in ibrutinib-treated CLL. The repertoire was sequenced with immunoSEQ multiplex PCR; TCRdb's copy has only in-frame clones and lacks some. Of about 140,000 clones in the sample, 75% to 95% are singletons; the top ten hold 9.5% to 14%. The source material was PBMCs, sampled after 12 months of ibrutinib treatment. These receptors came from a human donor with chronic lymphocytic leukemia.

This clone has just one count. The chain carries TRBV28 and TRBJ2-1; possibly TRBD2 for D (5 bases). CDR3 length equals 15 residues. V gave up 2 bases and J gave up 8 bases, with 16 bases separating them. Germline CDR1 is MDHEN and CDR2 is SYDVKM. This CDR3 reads CASSLEAGLRHEQFF. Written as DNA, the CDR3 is TGTGCCAGCAGTTTAGAGGCGGGCCTAAGGCATGAGCAGTTCTTC.

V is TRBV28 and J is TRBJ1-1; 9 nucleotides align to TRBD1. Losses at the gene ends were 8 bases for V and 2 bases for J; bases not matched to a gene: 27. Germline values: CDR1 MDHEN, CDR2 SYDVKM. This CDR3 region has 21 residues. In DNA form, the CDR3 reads TGTGCCAGCTCCTTTTTACCCTTTGTCCCGGGACAGGGAGAAGAAAACACTGAAGCTTTCTTT. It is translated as CASSFLPFVPGQGEENTEAFF.

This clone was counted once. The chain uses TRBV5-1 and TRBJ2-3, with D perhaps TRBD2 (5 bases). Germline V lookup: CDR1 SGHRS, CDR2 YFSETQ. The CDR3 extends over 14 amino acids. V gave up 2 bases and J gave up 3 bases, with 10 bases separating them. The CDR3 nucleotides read TGCGCCAGCAGCTTCGGCGGGTCTACAGATACGCAGTATTTT. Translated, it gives CASSFGGSTDTQYF.

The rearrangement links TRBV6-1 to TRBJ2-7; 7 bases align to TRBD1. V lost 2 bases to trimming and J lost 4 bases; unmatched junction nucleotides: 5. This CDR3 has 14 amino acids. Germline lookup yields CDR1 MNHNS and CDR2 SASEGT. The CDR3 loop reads CASSELGQNYEQYF. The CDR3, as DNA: TGTGCCAGCAGTGAATTGGGACAGAATTACGAGCAGTACTTC.

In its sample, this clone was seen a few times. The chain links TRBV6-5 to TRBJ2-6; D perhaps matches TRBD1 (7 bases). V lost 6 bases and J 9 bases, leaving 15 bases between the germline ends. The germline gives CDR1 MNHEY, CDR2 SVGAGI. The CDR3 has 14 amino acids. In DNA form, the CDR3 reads TGTGCCAGCAGGGCGGGACAGCGCCGCAACGTCCTGACTTTC. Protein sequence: CASRAGQRRNVLTF.

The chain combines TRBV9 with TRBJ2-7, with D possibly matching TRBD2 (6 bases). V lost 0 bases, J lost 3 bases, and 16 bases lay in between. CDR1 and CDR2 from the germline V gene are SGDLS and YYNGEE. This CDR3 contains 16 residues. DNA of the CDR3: TGTGCCAGCAGCGTAGGGGACTCTCTGTTCGACTACGAGCAGTACTTC. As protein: CASSVGDSLFDYEQYF.

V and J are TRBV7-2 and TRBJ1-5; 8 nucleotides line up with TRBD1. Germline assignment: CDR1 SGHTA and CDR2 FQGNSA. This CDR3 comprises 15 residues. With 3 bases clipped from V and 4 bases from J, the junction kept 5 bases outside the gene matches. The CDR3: CASSFSGQGNQPQHF. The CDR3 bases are TGTGCCAGCAGCTTTTCAGGACAGGGTAATCAGCCCCAGCATTTT.

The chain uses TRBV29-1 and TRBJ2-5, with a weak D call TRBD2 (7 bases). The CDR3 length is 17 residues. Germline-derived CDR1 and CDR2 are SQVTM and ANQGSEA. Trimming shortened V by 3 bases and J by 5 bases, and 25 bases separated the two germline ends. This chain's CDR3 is CSVDSLAERGAWETQYF. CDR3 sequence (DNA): TGCAGCGTTGATTCTTTAGCGGAACGGGGGGCATGGGAGACCCAGTACTTC.

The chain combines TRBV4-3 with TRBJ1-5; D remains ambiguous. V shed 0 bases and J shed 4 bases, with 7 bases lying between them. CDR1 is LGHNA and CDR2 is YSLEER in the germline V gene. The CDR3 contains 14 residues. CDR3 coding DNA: TGCGCCAGCAGCCAAGAGTCGGTGAATCAGCCCCAGCATTTT. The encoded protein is CASSQESVNQPQHF.

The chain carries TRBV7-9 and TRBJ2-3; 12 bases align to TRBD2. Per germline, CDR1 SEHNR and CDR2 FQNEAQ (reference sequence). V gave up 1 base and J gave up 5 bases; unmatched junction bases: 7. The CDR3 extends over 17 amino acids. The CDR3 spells CASSLGASGRAVDTQYF. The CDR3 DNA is TGTGCCAGCAGCTTAGGGGCTAGCGGGAGGGCCGTAGATACGCAGTATTTT.

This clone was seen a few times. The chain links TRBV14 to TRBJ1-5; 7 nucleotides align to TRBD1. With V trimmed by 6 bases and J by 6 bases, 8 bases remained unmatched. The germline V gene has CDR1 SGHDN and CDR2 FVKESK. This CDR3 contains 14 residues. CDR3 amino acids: CASSLQGSGQPQHF. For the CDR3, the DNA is TGTGCCAGCAGTCTACAGGGGAGCGGTCAGCCCCAGCATTTT.

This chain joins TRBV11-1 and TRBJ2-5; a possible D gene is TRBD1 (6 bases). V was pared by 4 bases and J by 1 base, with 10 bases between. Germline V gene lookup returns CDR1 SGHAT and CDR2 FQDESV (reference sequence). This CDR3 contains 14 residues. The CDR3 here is CASSSDSAQETQYF. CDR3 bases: TGTGCCAGCAGCTCGGACAGTGCCCAAGAGACCCAGTACTTC.

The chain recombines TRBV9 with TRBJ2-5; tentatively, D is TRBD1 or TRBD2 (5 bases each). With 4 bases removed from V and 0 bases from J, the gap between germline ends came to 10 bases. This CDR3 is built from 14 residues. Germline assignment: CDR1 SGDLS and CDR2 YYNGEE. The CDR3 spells CASSTGPYQETQYF. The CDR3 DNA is TGTGCCAGCAGCACGGGACCGTACCAAGAGACCCAGTACTTC.

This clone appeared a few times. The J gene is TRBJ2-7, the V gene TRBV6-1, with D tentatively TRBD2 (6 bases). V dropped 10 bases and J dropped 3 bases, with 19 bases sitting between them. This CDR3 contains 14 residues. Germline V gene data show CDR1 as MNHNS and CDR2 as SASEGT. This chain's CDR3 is CAIRSAGSVYEQYF. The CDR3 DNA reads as TGTGCCATCCGTTCGGCGGGGTCGGTCTACGAGCAGTACTTC.

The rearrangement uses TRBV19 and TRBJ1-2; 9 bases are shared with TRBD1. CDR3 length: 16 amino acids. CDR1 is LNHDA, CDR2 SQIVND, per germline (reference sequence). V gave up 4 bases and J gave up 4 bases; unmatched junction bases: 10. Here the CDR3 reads CASSTGQGTYAYGYTF. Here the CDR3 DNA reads TGTGCCAGTAGTACCGGACAGGGGACCTACGCCTATGGCTACACCTTC.

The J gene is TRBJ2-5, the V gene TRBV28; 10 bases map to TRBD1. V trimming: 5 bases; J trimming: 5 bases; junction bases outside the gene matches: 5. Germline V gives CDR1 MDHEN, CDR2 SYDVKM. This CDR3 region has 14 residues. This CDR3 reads CASSRQGAGETQYF. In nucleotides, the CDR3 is TGTGCCAGCAGTAGACAGGGGGCCGGGGAGACCCAGTACTTC.

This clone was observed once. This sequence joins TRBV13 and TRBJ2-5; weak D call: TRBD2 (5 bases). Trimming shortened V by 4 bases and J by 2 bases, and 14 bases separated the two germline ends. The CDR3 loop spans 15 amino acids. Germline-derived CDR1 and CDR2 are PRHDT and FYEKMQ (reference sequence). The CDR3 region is CASSSSPIIQETQYF. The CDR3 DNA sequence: TGTGCCAGCAGCTCTAGCCCGATCATACAAGAGACCCAGTACTTC.

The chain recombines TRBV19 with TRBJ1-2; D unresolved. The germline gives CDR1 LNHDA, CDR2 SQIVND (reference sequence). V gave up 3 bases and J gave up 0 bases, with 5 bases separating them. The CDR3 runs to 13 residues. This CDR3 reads CASSIEANYGYTF. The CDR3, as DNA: TGTGCCAGTAGTATTGAAGCTAACTATGGCTACACCTTC.

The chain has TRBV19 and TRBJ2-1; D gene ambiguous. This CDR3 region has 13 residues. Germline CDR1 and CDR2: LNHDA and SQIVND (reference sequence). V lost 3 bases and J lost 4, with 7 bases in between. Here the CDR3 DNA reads TGTGCCAGTAGTATTTCCATATACAATGAGCAGTTCTTC. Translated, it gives CASSISIYNEQFF.